A single sample gave rise to the 5 T cell receptor beta chains below, sequenced in a study of T cell responses to AZD1222 COVID-19 vaccine. Measured with immunoSEQ multiplex PCR; TCRdb has only the in-frame clones, and not every one. The sample records about 140,000 clones, around 91% being singletons. The sample here was peripheral blood, taken on day 0 of AZD1222 vaccination. The receptor set was obtained from an adult in good health.

The rearrangement uses TRBV6-5 and TRBJ1-6, with D uncertain. Germline V gene lookup returns CDR1 MNHEY and CDR2 SVGAGI. The CDR3 length is 13 residues. Trimming pared 7 bases from V and 10 bases from J, leaving 14 bases between. The DNA for the CDR3 is TGTGCCAGCATGCCCGACATGGGCTCACCCCTCCACTTT. It is translated as CASMPDMGSPLHF.

The chain employs TRBV6-5 and TRBJ2-7; TRBD1 matches 11 bases. V was pared by 5 bases and J by 4 bases, with 7 bases of the junction left unmatched. Germline loops: CDR1 MNHEY, CDR2 SVGAGI. The CDR3 sequence is 15 residues long. As DNA, the CDR3 is TGTGCCAGCAGTACCCCCGGGACAGGGGGGTACGAGCAGTACTTC. Protein sequence: CASSTPGTGGYEQYF.

This clone was seen a handful of times. V and J are TRBV3-1 (or the pseudogene TRBV3-2) and TRBJ1-6; no clear D gene. V dropped 0 bases and J dropped 10 bases, with 4 bases sitting between them. The CDR3 totals 12 residues. The germline gives CDR1 LGHDT, CDR2 YNNKEL (reference sequence). CDR3 in DNA: TGTGCCAGCAGCCAAGACTGGTCACCCCTCCACTTT. Translated, it gives CASSQDWSPLHF.

The J gene is TRBJ2-7, the V gene TRBV7-9; the D gene is possibly TRBD1 (6 bases). The CDR3 is made up of 18 amino acids. The ends were cut back, 0 bases at V and 4 bases at J, with 22 bases in the middle. The germline V gene has CDR1 SEHNR and CDR2 FQNEAQ (reference sequence). CDR3 coding DNA: TGTGCCAGCAGCTTAGCTTTGGGACATCGCGGCGGAGATTACGAGCAGTACTTC. Amino acid sequence: CASSLALGHRGGDYEQYF.

The chain employs TRBV2 and TRBJ1-6, with TRBD1 as a possible D gene (6 bases). The V end was cut by 6 bases, the J end by 10 bases, with 22 bases between. The CDR3 is 16 amino acids. The germline gives CDR1 SNHLY, CDR2 FYNNEI. CDR3 loop: CASRPGGGGNSSPLHF. DNA of the CDR3: TGTGCCAGCAGGCCCGGTGGAGGGGGTAATAGCTCACCCCTCCACTTT.